The rows below give T cell receptor beta chains drawn from one sample of a study of CD4 T cells in relation to SARS-CoV-2 and coronaviruses. Data came from immunoSEQ multiplex PCR; TCRdb stores just in-frame clones and leaves some out. The sample has around 62,000 clones, about 94% seen once; the top ten hold 0.13% to 0.15%. Sequenced: naive CD4+ T cells from PBMCs. The receptors stem from a human donor in good health. CDR3s include the opening cysteine and the closing phenylalanine or tryptophan. A D gene is named only where the DNA matches it firmly. The size of a clone is reported for some rows only, either as once, few or many, or as a class for expanded clones.

J gene: TRBJ1-1
D gene: TRBD1
V gene: TRBV18
clone size: .
CDR3 DNA: TGTGCCAGCTCACTAGACAGGGTTTTCACTGAAGCTTTCTTT
CDR3 protein: CASSLDRVFTEAFF

J gene: TRBJ2-1
D gene: TRBD2
V gene: TRBV27
clone size: .
CDR3 DNA: TGTGCCAGCAGTGTAACGCAGGCGGGAGGGCCATACTGGGGTGAGCAGTTCTTC
CDR3 protein: CASSVTQAGGPYWGEQFF

J gene: TRBJ2-1
D gene: TRBD2
V gene: TRBV28
clone size: .
CDR3 DNA: TGTGCCAGCAGCCGTGGGGGGGGTAATGAGCAGTTCTTC
CDR3 protein: CASSRGGGNEQFF

J gene: TRBJ2-3
D gene: TRBD2
V gene: TRBV5-1
clone size: .
CDR3 DNA: TGCGCCAGCAGCCTCGTAGCGGGAGCCGCGTCAGATACGCAGTATTTT
CDR3 protein: CASSLVAGAASDTQYF

J gene: TRBJ1-6
D gene: .
V gene: TRBV9
clone size: .
CDR3 DNA: TGTGCCAGCAGCGTAACAGGAGGACCCCTCCACTTT
CDR3 protein: CASSVTGGPLHF

J gene: TRBJ2-1
D gene: TRBD2
V gene: TRBV7-2
clone size: .
CDR3 DNA: TGTGCCAGCAGCTTAGAGCGGGGGCACCACAATGAGCAGTTCTTC
CDR3 protein: CASSLERGHHNEQFF

J gene: TRBJ2-5
D gene: .
V gene: TRBV7-3
clone size: .
CDR3 DNA: TGTGCCAGCAGCCCTCACTTGGGGGAGACCCAGTACTTC
CDR3 protein: CASSPHLGETQYF

J gene: TRBJ1-4
D gene: .
V gene: TRBV27
clone size: once
CDR3 DNA: TGTGCCAGCAGTCCGAGGGGAGGAACTAATGAAAAACTGTTTTTT
CDR3 protein: CASSPRGGTNEKLFF

J gene: TRBJ2-1
D gene: .
V gene: TRBV15
clone size: .
CDR3 DNA: TGTGCCACCAGCACACTCCCCGGACTTTTATCCTACAATGAGCAGTTCTTC
CDR3 protein: CATSTLPGLLSYNEQFF

J gene: TRBJ2-7
D gene: .
V gene: TRBV7-9
clone size: .
CDR3 DNA: TGTGCCAGCAGCTTAGGGGGGGCGGGTGAGCAGTACTTC
CDR3 protein: CASSLGGAGEQYF

J gene: TRBJ2-7
D gene: .
V gene: TRBV12-3/TRBV12-4
clone size: .
CDR3 DNA: TGTGCCAGCAGTTTACCCGGAGTCTACGAGCAGTACTTC
CDR3 protein: CASSLPGVYEQYF